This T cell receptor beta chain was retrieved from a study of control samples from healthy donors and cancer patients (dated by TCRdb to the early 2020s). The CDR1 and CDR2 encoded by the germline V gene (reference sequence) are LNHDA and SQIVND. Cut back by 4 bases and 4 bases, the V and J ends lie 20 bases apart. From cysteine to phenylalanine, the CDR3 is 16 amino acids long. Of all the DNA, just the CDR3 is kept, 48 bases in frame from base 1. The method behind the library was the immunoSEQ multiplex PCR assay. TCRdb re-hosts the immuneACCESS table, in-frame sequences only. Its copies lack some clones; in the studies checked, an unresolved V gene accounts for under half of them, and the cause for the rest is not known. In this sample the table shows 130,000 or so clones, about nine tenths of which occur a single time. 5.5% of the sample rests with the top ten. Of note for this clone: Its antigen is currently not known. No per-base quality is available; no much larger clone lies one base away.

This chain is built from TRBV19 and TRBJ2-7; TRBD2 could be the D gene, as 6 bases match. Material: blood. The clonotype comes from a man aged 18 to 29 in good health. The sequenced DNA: TGTGCCAGTAGTAGGGCTCCGGCCCCGGGAGCATACGAGCAGTACTTC. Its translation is CASSRAPAPGAYEQYF.